This T cell receptor beta chain was recorded in a study of T cell repertoires in ileal Crohn's disease (dated by TCRdb to about 2019). For the wider study: The median duration of disease was around 8 years, and at the time of surgery around 35% of patients were active smokers. All patients had surgery for a complication: stricturing disease in 61% and penetrating disease in around 39%. Roughly half of the patients were given postoperative therapy, with some 10 receiving thiopurines and 18 receiving anti-TNF agents. TCR repertoire analysis was done in 50 to 70 Crohn's disease patients from a prospective multicentre cohort. The study was conducted in parallel with a multicentre cohort built to find predictors of early endoscopic recurrence after ileocolonic resection. Endoscopic postoperative recurrence was defined by a Rutgeerts score above i0. The study sequenced 171 mucosal samples from a few dozen patients, taken at several locations on the surgical specimen and at postoperative endoscopy. Study-wide conclusions, independent of this receptor: Compared with CD4 T cells, sorted CD8 T cells held more high-frequency clones, which suggests that the mucosal expansions were mostly CD8. Patients who were active smokers at surgery had a significantly higher proportion of clonal expansions than non-smokers (approximately 26% vs 17%, p=0.02). Higher percentages of high-frequency clones at the time of surgery were linked to endoscopic recurrence, and every patient with clonality above 26.8% (18/57) had recurrence. Mucosal CD4 and CD8 T cells were sorted and sequenced only in a subgroup of patients, whose size was not stated.

The CDR3, cysteine through phenylalanine, is 18 amino acids long. Left in the record is the CDR3 DNA by itself, 54 bases read in frame from the first base. Clipping removes 4 bases from V and 1 base from J, with 15 as the unmatched junction base count. Per the germline V gene, SGHDT is the CDR1 and YYEEEE is the CDR2. Adults with ileal or ileocolonic Crohn's disease and an indication for ileocolonic resection were eligible for inclusion. Before DNA extraction, whole ileal mucosal biopsies were kept frozen at -80 degrees C. A TRizol-based method was used to extract genomic DNA from the frozen whole biopsies, and the DNA was quantified with a NanoDrop 2000 spectrophotometer. As to this clone: Its antigen remains unidentified. No clone much larger than this one lies a single base away; base qualities are absent.

For commercial TCRB immunosequencing, approximately 460 nanograms of biopsy DNA were submitted for each sample. A two-step, amplification bias-controlled multiplex PCR was used by Adaptive Biotechnology to amplify CDR3 regions from genomic DNA. Primers for every V and J gene segment were used in the first PCR, and barcodes and Illumina adapters were added in the second PCR. CDR3 libraries were sequenced using an Illumina instrument. The paper's processing steps were these. The analysis used both the pipelines supplied by the vendor and custom analysis of the raw data in R/Bioconductor with R version 3.3.0. Clonality, which ranges from 0 to 1, was calculated as the inverse of the normalised Shannon entropy across all productive clones. The repertoire share taken up by the top 100 clones defined high-frequency clones, and only clones that passed a 95% confidence test were kept. Repertoire diversity was measured with the Simpson index, and overlap between samples was measured with the Morisita-Horn index. TCRdb holds this immuneACCESS table with in-frame rearrangements only. Some clones are missing; in checked studies, unresolved V genes explain under half, and the rest has no known cause. That table is the source of V, J and clone size, and D and trimming were worked out from the DNA. This sample comprises 6,500 to 9,000 clones, 70% to 80% of them detected only once. The ten largest make up about 4.3% of the sample.

This receptor was taken from an adult with Crohn's disease. The V and J segments used are TRBV5-6 and TRBJ2-5; TRBD1 aligns with 8 central bases. The sequenced sample was ileal tissue. The CDR3 protein sequence reads: CASSPRTGWRGVQETQYF. The nucleotide sequence is TGTGCCAGCAGCCCCCGGACAGGGTGGAGGGGGGTCCAAGAGACCCAGTACTTC.